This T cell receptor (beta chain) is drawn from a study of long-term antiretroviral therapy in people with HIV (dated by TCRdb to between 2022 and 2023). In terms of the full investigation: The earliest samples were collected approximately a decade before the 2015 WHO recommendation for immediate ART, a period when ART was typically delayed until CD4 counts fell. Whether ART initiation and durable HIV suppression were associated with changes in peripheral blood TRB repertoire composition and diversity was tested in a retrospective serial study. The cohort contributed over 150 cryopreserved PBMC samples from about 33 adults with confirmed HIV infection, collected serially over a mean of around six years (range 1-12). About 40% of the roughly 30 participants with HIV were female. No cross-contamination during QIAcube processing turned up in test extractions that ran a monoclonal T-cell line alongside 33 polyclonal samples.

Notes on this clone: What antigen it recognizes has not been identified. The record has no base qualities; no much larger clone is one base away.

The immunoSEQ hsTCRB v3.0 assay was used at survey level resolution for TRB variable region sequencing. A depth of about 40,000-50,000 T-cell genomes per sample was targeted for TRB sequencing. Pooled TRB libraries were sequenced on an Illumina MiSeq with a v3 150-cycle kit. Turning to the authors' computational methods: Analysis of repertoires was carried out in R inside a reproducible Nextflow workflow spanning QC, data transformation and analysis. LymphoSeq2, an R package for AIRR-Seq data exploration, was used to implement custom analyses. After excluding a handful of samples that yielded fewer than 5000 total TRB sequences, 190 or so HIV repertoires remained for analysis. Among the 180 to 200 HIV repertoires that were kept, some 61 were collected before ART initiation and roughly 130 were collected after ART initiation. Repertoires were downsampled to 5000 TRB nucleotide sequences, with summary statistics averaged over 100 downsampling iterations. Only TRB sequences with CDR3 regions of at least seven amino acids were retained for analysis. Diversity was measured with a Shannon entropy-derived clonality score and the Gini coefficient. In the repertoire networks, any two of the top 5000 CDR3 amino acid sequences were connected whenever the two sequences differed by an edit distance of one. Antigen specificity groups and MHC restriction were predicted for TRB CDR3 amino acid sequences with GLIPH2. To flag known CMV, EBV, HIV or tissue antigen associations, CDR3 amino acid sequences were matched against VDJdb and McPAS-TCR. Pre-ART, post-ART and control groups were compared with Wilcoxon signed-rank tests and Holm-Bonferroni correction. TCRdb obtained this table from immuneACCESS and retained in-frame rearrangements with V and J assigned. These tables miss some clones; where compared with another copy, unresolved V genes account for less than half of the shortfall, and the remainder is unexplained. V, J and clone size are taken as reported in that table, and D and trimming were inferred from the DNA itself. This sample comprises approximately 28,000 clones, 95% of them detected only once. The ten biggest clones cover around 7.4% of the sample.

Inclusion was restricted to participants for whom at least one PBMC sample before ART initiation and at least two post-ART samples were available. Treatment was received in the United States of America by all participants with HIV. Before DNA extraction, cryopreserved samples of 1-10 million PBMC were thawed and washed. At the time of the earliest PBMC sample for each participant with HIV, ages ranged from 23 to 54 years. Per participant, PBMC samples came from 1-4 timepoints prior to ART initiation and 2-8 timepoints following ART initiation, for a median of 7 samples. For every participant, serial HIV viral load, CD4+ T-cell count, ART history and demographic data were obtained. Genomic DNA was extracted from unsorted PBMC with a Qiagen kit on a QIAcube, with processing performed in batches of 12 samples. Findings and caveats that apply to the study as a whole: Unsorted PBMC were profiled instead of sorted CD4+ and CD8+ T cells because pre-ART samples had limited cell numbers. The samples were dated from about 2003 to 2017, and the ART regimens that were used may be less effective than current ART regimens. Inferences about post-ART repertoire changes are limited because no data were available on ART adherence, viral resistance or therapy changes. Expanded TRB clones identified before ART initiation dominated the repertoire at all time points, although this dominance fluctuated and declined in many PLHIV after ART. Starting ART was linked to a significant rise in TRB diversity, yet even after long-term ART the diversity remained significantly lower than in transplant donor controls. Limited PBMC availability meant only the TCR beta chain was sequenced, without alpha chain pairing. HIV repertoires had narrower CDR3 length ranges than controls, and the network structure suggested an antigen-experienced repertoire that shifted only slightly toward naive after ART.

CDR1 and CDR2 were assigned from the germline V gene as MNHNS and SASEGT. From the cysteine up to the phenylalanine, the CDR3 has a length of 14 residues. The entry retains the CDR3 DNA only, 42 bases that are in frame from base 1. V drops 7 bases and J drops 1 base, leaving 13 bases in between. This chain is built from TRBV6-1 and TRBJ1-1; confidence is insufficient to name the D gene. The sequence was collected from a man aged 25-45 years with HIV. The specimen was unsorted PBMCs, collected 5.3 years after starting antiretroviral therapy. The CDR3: CASTVHNPNTEAFF. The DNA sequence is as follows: TGTGCCAGCACCGTTCACAACCCGAACACTGAAGCTTTCTTT.